The 12 T cell receptor beta chains presented below share a single source sample, sequenced in a study of radiotherapy plus CTLA-4 blockade in lung cancer. TCRdb keeps only in-frame clones here, not all; method: immunoSEQ multiplex PCR. This sample yields about 54,000 clones, of which under 85% are seen a single time; roughly 3.2% belongs to the top ten. The sequenced sample was peripheral blood, obtained from a patient treated with radiotherapy plus ipilimumab. All receptors derive from a human donor with non-small cell lung cancer who had a partial response to radiotherapy plus ipilimumab.

The chain uses TRBV25-1 and TRBJ2-3; 10 bases are shared with TRBD2. CDR1 is MGHDK and CDR2 is SYGVNS in the germline V gene. The V segment lost 5 bases and the J segment 6 bases; nucleotides outside the gene matches: 14. The CDR3 loop spans 17 amino acids. The CDR3 nucleotides read TGTGCCAGCAGTCTAGGGGGTAGCGGGGGGCCATGGGATACGCAGTATTTT. As protein: CASSLGGSGGPWDTQYF.

V and J are TRBV2 and TRBJ1-2; D is unclear. Trimming removed 8 bases from V and 2 bases from J, with 9 bases in between. The CDR3 loop spans 12 amino acids. Germline-derived CDR1 and CDR2 are SNHLY and FYNNEI. The CDR3 region is CASVERNYGYTF. As DNA, the CDR3 is TGTGCCAGCGTCGAACGGAACTATGGCTACACCTTC. The complete variable domain, with remaining parts taken from reference TRBV2 and TRBJ1-2, reads EPEVTQTPSHQVTQMGQEVILRCVPISNHLYFYWYRQILGQKVEFLVSFYNNEISEKSEIFDDQFSVERPDGSNFTLKIRSTKLEDSAMYFCASVERNYGYTFGSGTRLTVV.

The count of this clone is one. The chain couples TRBV10-2 to TRBJ1-5; TRBD1 agrees at 9 bases. Germline-derived CDR1 and CDR2 are WSHSY and SAAADI. V lost 2 bases to trimming and J lost 0 bases; unmatched junction nucleotides: 2. This CDR3 has 16 amino acids. In nucleotides, the CDR3 is TGCGCCAGCAGTGAGATGGACAGGGGTAGCAATCAGCCCCAGCATTTT. It is translated as CASSEMDRGSNQPQHF.

The rearrangement joins TRBV11-2 to TRBJ2-2; maybe TRBD1 (6 bases). Per germline, CDR1 SGHAT and CDR2 FQNNGV. V was clipped by 2 bases and J by 4 bases, with 11 bases between them. The CDR3 extends over 15 amino acids. CDR3: CASSLPGTLTGELFF. The CDR3 coding sequence is TGTGCCAGCAGCTTACCTGGGACACTCACCGGGGAGCTGTTTTTT.

CDR3 sequence: CASSPDPTGEQFF. The CDR3 DNA follows: TGCGCCAGCAGCCCAGACCCTACGGGTGAGCAGTTCTTC. The genes are TRBV10-1 and TRBJ2-1; D gene ambiguous. V lost 6 bases and J lost 9, with 15 bases in between. In germline, CDR1 is WNHNN, CDR2 SYGVQD (reference sequence). This CDR3 is built from 13 residues.

The chain is built from TRBV7-2 and TRBJ1-3; 7 positions agree with TRBD1. The CDR3 covers 15 residues. Looked up from germline, CDR1 is SGHTA and CDR2 is FQGNSA. V shed 6 bases and J 0 bases; nucleotides not matched to a gene: 5. Written as DNA, the CDR3 is TGTGCCAGCAGACGAACAGGGGACTCTGGAAACACCATATATTTT. Protein product: CASRRTGDSGNTIYF.

This clone was recorded a few times. This sequence joins TRBV30 and TRBJ1-1, with 7 bases that match TRBD1. V was clipped by 1 base and J by 4 bases; unmatched bases: 3. The CDR3 runs to 13 residues. Germline assignment: CDR1 GTSNPN and CDR2 SVGIG (reference sequence). The CDR3 DNA reads as TGTGCCTGGAGTGAACAGGGGAGCACTGAAGCTTTCTTT. Translation gives CAWSEQGSTEAFF.

The chain is built from TRBV6-6 and TRBJ2-1; 11 nucleotides match TRBD1. This CDR3 region has 16 residues. Germline CDR1 MNHNY, CDR2 SVGAGI (reference sequence). J gave up 4 bases and V 4 bases, and 6 bases lay outside the gene matches. This chain's CDR3 is CASSSLGQGGYNEQFF. The DNA of the CDR3 is TGTGCCAGCAGTTCCCTGGGACAGGGGGGTTACAATGAGCAGTTCTTC.

The rearrangement links TRBV5-1 to TRBJ2-5; 14 bases are a match to TRBD2. V shed 3 bases, J shed 3 bases, and the junction held 10 bases outside the gene matches. The V gene's germline CDR1 is SGHRS and CDR2 YFSETQ. The CDR3 loop spans 18 amino acids. As DNA, the CDR3 is TGCGCCAGCAGCTCCCCCGGGACTAGCGGGGGAGTAAAAGAGACCCAGTACTTC. Translated, it gives CASSSPGTSGGVKETQYF. The whole variable domain, remainder taken from reference TRBV5-1 and TRBJ2-5, is KAGVTQTPRYLIKTRGQQVTLSCSPISGHRSVSWYQQTPGQGLQFLFEYFSETQRNKGNFPGRFSGRQFSNSRSEMNVSTLELGDSALYLCASSSPGTSGGVKETQYFGPGTRLLVL.

This sequence joins TRBV27 and TRBJ2-3; the match to TRBD2 covers 9 bases. This CDR3 region has 16 residues. Germline values: CDR1 MNHEY, CDR2 SMNVEV (reference sequence). J lost 6 bases, V lost 0 bases, and 7 bases had no gene match. The CDR3 loop reads CASSLSVAGVGDTQYF. CDR3 DNA sequence: TGTGCCAGCAGTTTATCGGTAGCGGGGGTTGGGGATACGCAGTATTTT.

The CDR3 is CASSVFMGAVTEAFF. In nucleotides, the CDR3 is TGTGCCAGCAGCGTTTTTATGGGGGCGGTTACTGAAGCTTTCTTT. The chain combines TRBV9 with TRBJ1-1, with a tentative D call TRBD1 (6 bases). V was clipped by 2 bases and J by 5 bases, with 16 bases between them. This CDR3 has 15 residues. CDR1 is SGDLS, CDR2 YYNGEE, per germline. Full variable domain (missing parts from reference TRBV9 and TRBJ1-1): DSGVTQTPKHLITATGQRVTLRCSPRSGDLSVYWYQQSLDQGLQFLIQYYNGEERAKGNILERFSAQQFPDLHSELNLSSLELGDSALYFCASSVFMGAVTEAFFGQGTRLTVV.

The V call is TRBV6-5, the J call TRBJ2-7, with 8 bases aligning to TRBD1. The germline V gene encodes CDR1 MNHEY and CDR2 SVGAGI. The CDR3 is 15 amino acids. V lost 0 bases and J lost 2; bases outside the gene matches: 3. The DNA of the CDR3 is TGTGCCAGCAGTTACTCGAGACAGGGGACCTACGAGCAGTACTTC. Amino acids: CASSYSRQGTYEQYF.